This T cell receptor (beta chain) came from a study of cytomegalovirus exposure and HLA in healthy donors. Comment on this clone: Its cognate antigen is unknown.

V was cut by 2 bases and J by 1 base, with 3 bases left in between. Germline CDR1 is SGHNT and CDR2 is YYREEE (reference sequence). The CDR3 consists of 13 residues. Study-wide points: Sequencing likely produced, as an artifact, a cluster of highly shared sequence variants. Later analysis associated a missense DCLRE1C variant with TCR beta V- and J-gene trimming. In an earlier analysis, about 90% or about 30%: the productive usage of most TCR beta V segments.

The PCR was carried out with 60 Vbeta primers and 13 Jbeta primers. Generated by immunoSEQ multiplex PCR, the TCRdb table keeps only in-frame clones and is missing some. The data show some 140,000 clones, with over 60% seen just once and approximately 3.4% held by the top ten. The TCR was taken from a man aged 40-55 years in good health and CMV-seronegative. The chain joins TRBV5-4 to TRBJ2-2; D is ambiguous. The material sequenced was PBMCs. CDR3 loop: CASSFLNTGELFF. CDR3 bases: TGTGCCAGCAGCTTCCTGAACACCGGGGAGCTGTTTTTT.